What follows describes a single TCR beta chain. Combining a sample-barcoded 5' primer with a J-beta primer mix, a second PCR ran for about 6 to 11 cycles. Every sample produced at least 2.5 million CDR3-containing paired-end reads. TCRdb analysed the 5' RACE reads with MiXCR anew, one entry per CDR3 protein. The table lists 650,000 or so distinct CDR3 sequences, approximately 52% of them singletons. This sample was taken from a study of blood T cells in healthy people across ages. The germline CDR1 and CDR2 sequences are MDHEN and SYDVKM. Trimming left V 7 bases short and J 8 bases short, with 15 bases between. The CDR3 contains 13 residues.

This chain links TRBV28 with TRBJ2-1; possible D gene TRBD2, 6 bases. Material: blood. The origin of this receptor is an elderly woman in good health. CDR3 DNA sequence: TGTGCCAGCACTCCTTGGGGAGGATATGAGCAGTTCTTC. Amino acid sequence: CASTPWGGYEQFF.